The clone carrying this T cell receptor (beta chain) has just a few counts. The antigen is not known. All patients reached thyroid surgery having received no treatment beforehand. The data belong to a study of metastatic and nonmetastatic thyroid tumors. As for the study in general: From malignant and benign thyroid patients, repertoires in blood and in tumor or nodule tissue were compared. Study results and limitations: Benign nodules were reported to have significantly lower TCR beta diversity than malignant thyroid tumors, in blood and tumor.

Germline V gives CDR1 MNHNS, CDR2 SASEGT. V lost 3 bases and J lost 4, with 7 bases in between. The CDR3 has 13 residues. Under the authors' procedure: Built for papillary thyroid cancer, a distant-metastasis classifier drew on CDR3 differences across clinicopathological groups. TCRdb re-called clones from the PCR reads using MiXCR. V and J calls and clone size were set by TCRdb, not the authors. The table records about 6,500 clones, more than 15% of them present only once. This sequence was found in a male donor with papillary thyroid cancer or a benign thyroid nodule (not recorded which). Some clones in this sample may be carry-over from other donors' samples. V and J are TRBV6-1 and TRBJ2-1, with D unresolved. The sample was adjacent normal tissue. The CDR3 DNA follows: TGTGCCAGCAGTGAGTGGGAATACAATGAGCAGTTCTTC. Its translation is CASSEWEYNEQFF.